The 17 T cell receptor beta chains below come from one sample, sequenced in a study of blood T cell repertoires in COVID-19. The data were produced by immunoSEQ multiplex PCR, yet TCRdb's version contains in-frame clones alone and is incomplete. Of under 300,000 clones listed, about 87% are singletons. The sample comprised PBMCs or T cells enriched from blood (not recorded which). The origin of the receptors is a middle-aged woman with acute COVID-19.

The V gene is TRBV19, the J gene TRBJ1-2, with a possible D match to TRBD1 (6 bases). CDR3 size: 13 residues. V lost 3 bases to trimming and J lost 5 bases, with 10 bases between them. Germline loops: CDR1 LNHDA, CDR2 SQIVND (reference sequence). Here the CDR3 reads CASSMGAGYGYTF. Written as DNA, the CDR3 is TGTGCCAGTAGTATGGGGGCTGGGTATGGCTACACCTTC.

The rearrangement links TRBV9 to TRBJ1-1; 9 bases are shared with TRBD1. Germline CDR1 reads SGDLS; CDR2 reads YYNGEE. V lost 2 bases and J lost 5; bases outside the gene matches: 4. The CDR3 sequence is 14 residues long. The CDR3 sequence: CASSVGQGWTEAFF. CDR3 sequence (DNA): TGTGCCAGCAGCGTTGGACAGGGGTGGACTGAAGCTTTCTTT.

The chain carries TRBV24-1 and TRBJ2-5; D remains ambiguous. V was cut by 3 bases and J by 1 base, with 5 bases left in between. Per germline, CDR1 KGHDR and CDR2 SFDVKD. There are 13 residues in the CDR3. The CDR3 is CATSDSIQETQYF. The CDR3 bases are TGTGCCACCAGTGATAGCATCCAAGAGACCCAGTACTTC.

The chain recombines TRBV3-1 (or the pseudogene TRBV3-2) with TRBJ2-7, with D perhaps matching TRBD2 (6 bases). This CDR3 has 16 amino acids. In germline, CDR1 is LGHDT, CDR2 YNNKEL (reference sequence). V gave up 4 bases and J gave up 5 bases, with 21 bases separating them. The chain's CDR3 is CASSPYRAGSRNEQYF. The CDR3, as DNA: TGTGCCAGCAGCCCGTACCGGGCCGGGAGTCGAAACGAGCAGTACTTC.

The rearrangement joins TRBV6-5 to TRBJ1-3, with 8 bases matching TRBD1. The CDR3 has 12 residues. V was pared by 11 bases and J by 7 bases, with 7 bases of the junction left unmatched. Per germline, CDR1 MNHEY and CDR2 SVGAGI. CDR3 nucleotides: TGTGCCTCTGCGACAGGGGCGAACACCATATATTTT. Protein sequence: CASATGANTIYF.

Here the CDR3 DNA reads TGTGCCTGGAGGAGGAGGGACGAGCAGTACTTC. Translating it yields CAWRRRDEQYF. The gene calls are TRBV30 and TRBJ2-7; D is possibly TRBD2 (6 bases). This CDR3 comprises 11 residues. Germline CDR1 is GTSNPN and CDR2 is SVGIG (reference sequence). Trimming stripped 3 bases from V and 5 bases from J, with 8 bases between.

This clone has only a few counts. CDR3 residues: CASSFLHREKDSYEQYV. As DNA, the CDR3 is TGTGCCAGCAGCTTTCTGCACCGGGAGAAGGACTCCTACGAGCAGTACGTC. The rearrangement joins TRBV11-2 to TRBJ2-7; maybe TRBD2 (6 bases). Trimming stripped 3 bases from V and 0 bases from J, with 18 bases between. The germline CDR1 and CDR2 sequences are SGHAT and FQNNGV. CDR3 length: 17 amino acids.

This clone has a single count. The V gene is TRBV5-1, the J gene TRBJ1-4; D might be TRBD1 (5 bases). Trimming left V 4 bases short and J 8 bases short, with 15 bases between. This CDR3 spans 14 amino acids. Germline V lookup: CDR1 SGHRS, CDR2 YFSETQ. The CDR3 coding sequence is TGCGCCAGCAGCACAGGACCGACGGGCGAAAAACTGTTTTTT. Amino acids: CASSTGPTGEKLFF.

The chain links TRBV7-2 to TRBJ1-1, with D unclear. The CDR3 has 13 amino acids. With 0 bases removed from V and 5 bases from J, the gap between germline ends came to 7 bases. Germline V CDR1 and CDR2: SGHTA, FQGNSA. The CDR3 sequence: CASSLAERTEAFF. The CDR3 DNA reads TGTGCCAGCAGCTTAGCAGAGAGGACTGAAGCTTTCTTT. The full variable domain, in which reference TRBV7-2 and TRBJ1-1 provide the parts outside the CDR3, is GAGVSQSPSNKVTEKGKDVELRCDPISGHTALYWYRQSLGQGLEFLIYFQGNSAPDKSGLPSDRFSAERTGGSVSTLTIQRTQQEDSAVYLCASSLAERTEAFFGQGTRLTVV.

The chain uses TRBV6-1 and TRBJ1-2; 8 positions agree with TRBD1. CDR3 length equals 16 residues. V shed 2 bases, J shed 8 bases, and the junction held 13 bases outside the gene matches. Germline CDR1 reads MNHNS; CDR2 reads SASEGT. In DNA, the CDR3 is TGTGCCAGCAGTGAAAATCTTAACCGGGACAGGAGAGGCTACACCTTC. Its protein is CASSENLNRDRRGYTF.

This chain uses TRBV9 with TRBJ1-1; D perhaps matches TRBD1 (5 bases). Trimming left V 3 bases short and J 3 bases short, with 18 bases between. The CDR3 sequence is 16 residues long. The V gene's germline CDR1 is SGDLS and CDR2 YYNGEE. The CDR3 region has the DNA TGTGCCAGCAGCGAAGGGGAGGGTTTGTCGGACACTGAAGCTTTCTTT. It encodes CASSEGEGLSDTEAFF. The whole variable domain, remainder taken from reference TRBV9 and TRBJ1-1, is DSGVTQTPKHLITATGQRVTLRCSPRSGDLSVYWYQQSLDQGLQFLIQYYNGEERAKGNILERFSAQQFPDLHSELNLSSLELGDSALYFCASSEGEGLSDTEAFFGQGTRLTVV.

This chain connects TRBV29-1 to TRBJ2-1; D may be TRBD1 (5 bases). This CDR3 spans 16 amino acids. Trimming removed 4 bases from V and 4 bases from J, with 20 bases in between. Germline-derived CDR1 and CDR2 are SQVTM and ANQGSEA. The CDR3 DNA sequence: TGCAGCGTTGTTGACAGATCGGGCAGGAATTACAATGAGCAGTTCTTC. Translation: CSVVDRSGRNYNEQFF.

The chain uses TRBV19 and TRBJ1-1; D call uncertain. The germline V gene has CDR1 LNHDA and CDR2 SQIVND (reference sequence). The V and J ends lost 3 bases and 4 bases respectively, with 12 bases between them. This CDR3 is 14 amino acids long. The CDR3 loop is CASSIPPGITEAFF. The CDR3 DNA sequence: TGTGCCAGTAGTATCCCGCCGGGGATCACTGAAGCTTTCTTT.

This chain joins TRBV4-3 and TRBJ1-2, with D uncertain. The CDR3 runs 16 residues. Trimming took off 0 bases at V and 0 bases at J, with 11 bases between the two ends. The V gene's germline CDR1 is LGHNA and CDR2 YSLEER. For the CDR3, the DNA is TGCGCCAGCAGCCAAGATGGCGGCAGTTCTAACTATGGCTACACCTTC. It is translated as CASSQDGGSSNYGYTF.

The CDR3 spells CASSPAGGTQPQHF. In nucleotides, the CDR3 is TGTGCCAGCAGTCCGGCGGGGGGTACTCAGCCCCAGCATTTT. The chain combines TRBV27 with TRBJ1-5; tentatively, D is TRBD1 (5 bases). Trimming removed 5 bases from V and 6 bases from J, with 14 bases in between. From germline, CDR1 is MNHEY and CDR2 SMNVEV (reference sequence). CDR3 length: 14 residues.

The chain employs TRBV4-3 and TRBJ2-1, with TRBD2 identical over 7 bases. V lost 3 bases to trimming and J lost 2 bases; unmatched junction nucleotides: 4. Germline CDR1 is LGHNA and CDR2 is YSLEER. This CDR3 region has 15 residues. The CDR3 reads CASSHRLAAYNEQFF. CDR3 sequence (DNA): TGCGCCAGCAGCCACCGCCTAGCGGCCTACAATGAGCAGTTCTTC.

This chain uses TRBV4-3 with TRBJ1-1; the D gene is possibly TRBD1 (6 bases). CDR1 LGHNA and CDR2 YSLEER come from the germline V gene. This CDR3 contains 17 residues. Trimming stripped 0 bases from V and 4 bases from J, with 18 bases between. The CDR3 protein is CASSQDPPGERGTEAFF. The CDR3 DNA reads TGCGCCAGCAGCCAAGATCCTCCAGGGGAGAGGGGCACTGAAGCTTTCTTT.